Here is one T cell receptor beta chain with its context. No cognate antigen has been identified for it. No quality values exist for individual bases; no much larger clone is one base distant. This sample is drawn from a study of T cell responses to AZD1222 COVID-19 vaccine (dated by TCRdb to the early 2020s). Concerning the study at large: AZD1222 recipients whose second dose came at about 4 weeks and those whose second dose came at about 12 weeks were combined into one group, since spike-specific TCR depth and breadth did not differ between the two schedules. TCR sequencing was performed for about 250 trial participants, of whom around 200 were given two doses of AZD1222 and about 25 were given two doses of MenACWY control vaccine. Enrollment into the trials was organized by age into subgroups of 18-55, 56-69 and 70-plus years, and those subgroups contained roughly 140, 27 and 60 TCR-sequenced participants, respectively. What the work shows at the level of the full study, not this receptor alone: The vaccine-associated CD4 TCRs covered the entire spike protein, and the dominant responses fell in regions 160-218 and 743-854. The 56-69-year group was small, and its depth increase did not reach significance, likely because of low power. Conclusions about previously exposed vaccinees were limited because only 5 or 6 AZD1222 recipients were SARS-CoV-2 seropositive at baseline. Nearly half of unique spike-specific TCRs reportedly recognized epitopes outside regions mutated in the B.1.351 and B.1.1.7 variants. Because no day 14 peak-response samples were available, the repertoires could be characterized only after the peak T cell response. After two AZD1222 doses, spike-specific TCR breadth and depth were significantly higher than at day 0 and than in MenACWY recipients. Participants were mostly white British and included more females than males, and it was suggested by the authors that clonal diversity may have been underestimated.

Per the publication, the time point label means: baseline before first vaccination. Samples from vaccinated people were obtained from the UK trials COV001 and COV002, which included a single-blind randomized controlled phase 2/3 trial of AZD1222 (ChAdOx1 nCoV-19) in healthy adults. For TCRbeta chain sequencing, PBMC samples were collected from trial participants at day 0 and at day 28 after the second dose. The CDR3 regions of human TCRbeta chains were subjected to immunosequencing. In the source study's methods: Repertoire TCRs were checked for matches against a reference library of SARS-CoV-2-specific TCRs that had been generated using the MIRA antigen-specificity platform. Breadth was defined as the fraction of unique TCRs that were SARS-CoV-2-associated, and depth was defined as the fraction of total T cells that were SARS-CoV-2-associated. Using the MIRA data, every spike-specific TCR was mapped to the spike region that the TCR reacted to and assigned to either a CD4 or a CD8 class. Log10-transformed breadth and depth values were compared by one-way ANOVA with Sidak's multiple comparisons tests. TCRdb provides this immuneACCESS table in a form limited to in-frame rearrangements. Some clones are lacking; in checked studies, under half of them reflect an unresolved V gene, and why the rest are absent is not known. V, J and clone size derive from that table, while D and trimming were established from the DNA sequence. This sample holds some 120,000 clones; 80% to 90% were observed only once. Under 2% of the sample rests with the top ten.

Counted from cysteine to phenylalanine, this CDR3 has 14 amino acids. Just the 42-base CDR3 DNA is kept, in frame starting at base 1. For CDR1 and CDR2, the germline V gene lists MDHEN and SYDVKM. The junction shows trimming of 3 bases on V and 8 bases on J, plus 16 bases between the germline ends. The sequenced sample was peripheral blood, obtained on day 0 of AZD1222 vaccination. The rearrangement combines TRBV28 with TRBJ1-2, and possibly TRBD1, on 6 matching bases. This clonotype was obtained from an adult in good health. In nucleotides, the sequence is TGTGCCAGCAGTTTGGTTAATTTGGGGGCCGGCTACACCTTC. It translates as CASSLVNLGAGYTF.